This is a list of T cell receptor beta chains from one sample in a study of PD-1 blockade in classical Hodgkin lymphoma. TCRdb's copy holds only in-frame clones and misses some; the assay was immunoSEQ multiplex PCR. The table lists 20,000 to 25,000 clones, approximately 94% of them singletons. The material sequenced was peripheral blood mononuclear cells (PBMCs). The receptors were sampled from a human donor with classical Hodgkin lymphoma. Each CDR3 is given with its conserved first and last residue. D genes are given only for firm matches. For some rows the clone size is stated as once, few or many, or as a class when expanded; others skip it.

v_call	d_call	j_call	clone_size	cdr3_aa	cdr3_nt
TRBV6-6	-	TRBJ2-1	-	CASSYSRSRDEQFF	TGTGCCAGCAGTTACTCGAGGTCTAGGGATGAGCAGTTCTTC
TRBV15	TRBD1	TRBJ1-2	-	CATSRGGTGGVTYGYTF	TGTGCCACCAGCAGAGGAGGGACAGGTGGGGTTACCTATGGCTACACCTTC
TRBV30	TRBD1	TRBJ1-1	few	CAYDRQGAEAFF	TGTGCCTATGACAGACAGGGGGCTGAAGCTTTCTTT
TRBV5-1	-	TRBJ1-2	-	CASSFRINYGYTF	TGCGCCAGCAGCTTCAGGATTAACTATGGCTACACCTTC
TRBV6-8	-	TRBJ2-1	-	CASSYSRAAPYNEQFF	TGTGCCAGCAGTTACTCGCGGGCGGCCCCCTACAATGAGCAGTTCTTC
TRBV5-1	-	TRBJ2-5	-	CASSLQGSETQYF	TGCGCCAGCAGCCTACAGGGATCGGAGACCCAGTACTTC
TRBV19	-	TRBJ1-2	-	CASSIRAGYYGYTF	TGTGCCAGTAGTATCCGCGCAGGGTACTATGGCTACACCTTC
TRBV12-5	-	TRBJ1-1	-	CASGLITEAFF	TGTGCTAGTGGTTTGATCACAGAAGCTTTCTTT
TRBV5-1	-	TRBJ2-1	-	CASRAAGDNNEQFF	TGCGCCAGCAGGGCGGCAGGGGATAACAATGAGCAGTTCTTC
TRBV27	-	TRBJ1-6	-	CASSFLGDLSPLHF	TGTGCCAGCAGTTTTTTAGGGGACCTTTCACCCCTCCACTTT